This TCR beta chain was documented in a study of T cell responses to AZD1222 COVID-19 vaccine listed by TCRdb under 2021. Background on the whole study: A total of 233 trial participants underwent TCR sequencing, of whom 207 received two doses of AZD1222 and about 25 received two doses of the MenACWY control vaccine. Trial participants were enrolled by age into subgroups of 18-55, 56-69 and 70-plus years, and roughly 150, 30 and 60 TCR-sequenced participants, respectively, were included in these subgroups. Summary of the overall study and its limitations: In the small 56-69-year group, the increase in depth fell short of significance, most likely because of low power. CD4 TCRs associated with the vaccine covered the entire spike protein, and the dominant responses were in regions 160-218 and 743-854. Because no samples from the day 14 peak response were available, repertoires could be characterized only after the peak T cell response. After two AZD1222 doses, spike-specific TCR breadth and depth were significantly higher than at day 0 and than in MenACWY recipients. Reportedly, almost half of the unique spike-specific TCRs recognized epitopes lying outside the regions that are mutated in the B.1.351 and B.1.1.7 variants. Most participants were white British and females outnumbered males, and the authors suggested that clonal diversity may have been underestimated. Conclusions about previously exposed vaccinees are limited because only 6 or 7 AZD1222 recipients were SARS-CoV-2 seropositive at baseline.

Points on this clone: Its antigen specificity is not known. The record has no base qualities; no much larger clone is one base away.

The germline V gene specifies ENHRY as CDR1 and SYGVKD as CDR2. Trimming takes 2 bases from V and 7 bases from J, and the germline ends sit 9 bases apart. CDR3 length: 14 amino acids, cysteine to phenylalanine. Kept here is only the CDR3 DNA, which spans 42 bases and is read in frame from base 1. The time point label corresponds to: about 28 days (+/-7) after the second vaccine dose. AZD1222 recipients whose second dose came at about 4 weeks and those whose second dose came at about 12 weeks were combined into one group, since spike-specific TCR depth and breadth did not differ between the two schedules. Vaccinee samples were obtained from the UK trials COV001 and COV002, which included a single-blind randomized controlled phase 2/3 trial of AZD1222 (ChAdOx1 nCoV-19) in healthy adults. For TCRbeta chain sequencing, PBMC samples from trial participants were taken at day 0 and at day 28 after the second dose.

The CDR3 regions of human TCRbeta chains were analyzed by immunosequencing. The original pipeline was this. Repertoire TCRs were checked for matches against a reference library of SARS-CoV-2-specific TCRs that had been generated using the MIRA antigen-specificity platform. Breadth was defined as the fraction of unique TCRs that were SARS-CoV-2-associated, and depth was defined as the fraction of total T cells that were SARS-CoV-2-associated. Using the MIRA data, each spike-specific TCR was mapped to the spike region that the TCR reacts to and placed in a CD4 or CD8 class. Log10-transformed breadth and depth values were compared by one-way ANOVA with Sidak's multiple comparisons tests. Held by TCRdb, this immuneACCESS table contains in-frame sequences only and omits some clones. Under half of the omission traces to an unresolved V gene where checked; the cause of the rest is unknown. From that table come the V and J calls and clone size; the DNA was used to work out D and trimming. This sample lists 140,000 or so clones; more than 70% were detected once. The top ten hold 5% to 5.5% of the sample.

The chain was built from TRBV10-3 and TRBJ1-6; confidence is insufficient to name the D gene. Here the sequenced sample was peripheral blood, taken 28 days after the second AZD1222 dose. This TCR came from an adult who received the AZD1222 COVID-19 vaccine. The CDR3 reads CAISEAGSNSPLHF. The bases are TGTGCCATCAGTGAGGCGGGCAGCAATTCACCCCTCCACTTT.